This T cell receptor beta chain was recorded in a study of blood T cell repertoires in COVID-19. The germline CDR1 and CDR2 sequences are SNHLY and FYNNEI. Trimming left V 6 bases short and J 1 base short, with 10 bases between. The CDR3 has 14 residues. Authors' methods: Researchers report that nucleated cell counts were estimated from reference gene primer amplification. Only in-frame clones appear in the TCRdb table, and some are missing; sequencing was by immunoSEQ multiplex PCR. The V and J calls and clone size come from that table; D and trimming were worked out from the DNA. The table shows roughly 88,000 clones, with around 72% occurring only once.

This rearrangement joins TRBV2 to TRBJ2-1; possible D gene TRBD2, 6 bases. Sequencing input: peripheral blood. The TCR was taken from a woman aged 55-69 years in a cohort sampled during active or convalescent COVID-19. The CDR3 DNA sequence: TGTGCCAGCAGGCGGGACGGATCCTACAATGAGCAGTTCTTC. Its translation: CASRRDGSYNEQFF.